This T cell receptor (beta chain) is from a study of post-analysis software for immune sequencing data (dated by TCRdb to about 2015). General notes on the study: Relapsing-remitting, secondary progressive and progressive-relapsing multiple sclerosis were recorded as disease courses, and subtype annotation was lacking for some patients. A subset of samples was prepared in parallel using single-end sample barcoding, then pooled and co-amplified after Illumina adapter ligation. The patient repertoires were set against roughly eleven previously published healthy control repertoires from donors whose ages ranged from roughly 6 to 27 years.

General conclusions and limits of the study: Significantly lower normalized Chao1 diversity was found in multiple sclerosis patients than in controls, suggesting substantial peripheral T-cell clonal expansion. The control group was slightly older than the multiple sclerosis patient group. Direct clustering with F measure showed strong co-clustering of samples prepared in the same batch, prompting a batch-effect correction.

To demonstrate the VDJtools post-analysis software, the study profiled TCR beta repertoires from the peripheral blood of 13 young patients with multiple sclerosis. The patients with multiple sclerosis were children and adolescents between about 6 and 17 years of age. The library was prepared using PCR. TCRdb records Illumina HiSeq 2500 as the sequencer. To reduce PCR and sequencing biases, unique molecular identifiers were incorporated into the TCR beta cDNA libraries. Per 1 to 10 million input T cells, approximately 500,000 cDNA molecules were obtained, such that each molecule approximated one T cell. The same protocol used for the earlier healthy control dataset was applied to prepare and sequence the patient libraries. Within a given batch, samples were prepared together, multiplexed and sequenced on the same HiSeq lane. The authors' pipeline ran thus. Raw barcoded reads were processed with MIGEC, and single-read molecular identifier groups were discarded before consensus assembly and CDR3 extraction. VDJtools was used for post-analysis of the clonotype tables, and diversity was normalized by down-sampling every dataset to the size of the smallest sample. Repertoire overlap clustering matched CDR3 amino acid but not nucleotide sequences to correct batch-related cross-sample contamination. TCRdb cleaned the public reads at Q25 with fastp, built clones with MiXCR and kept in-frame beta chains. Rows merge per CDR3 protein into single entries with the most common DNA and genes. What appears here as the V and J calls and clone size reflects TCRdb's work, not the paper's. This sample lists hundreds of thousands of distinct CDR3 sequences; roughly 27% were detected once. Together, the top ten hold roughly 0.54% of the sample.

Details on this clonotype: This clone's antigen is unknown. No base quality values were provided; no much bigger clone lies one nucleotide off.

This clonotype originated in a girl aged 10 to 17 with multiple sclerosis. The sequencing input was blood.

The CDR3 reads as follows: CASSYSGGRVFYGYTF. The base sequence is TGTGCCAGCAGTTACTCGGGGGGGCGCGTTTTCTATGGCTACACCTTC. The rearrangement joined TRBV6-5 to TRBJ1-2, and the D gene may be TRBD1, 6 bases matching. The germline V gene encodes CDR1 MNHEY and CDR2 SVGAGI. The CDR3 has 16 amino acids, counting the end cysteine and phenylalanine. The sequence is cut down to CDR3 DNA, 48 bases in frame from base 1. Cut back by 0 bases and 4 bases, the V and J ends lie 15 bases apart.